The 32 T cell receptor beta chains given below trace back to one sample, sequenced in a study of vaccination and CD4 T cells after COVID-19. Scientists ran DNA taken from cultured CD4+ T cells through the Oncomine TCR Beta short-read assay for sequencing. TCRdb used MiXCR to reprocess the PCR reads, holding one entry per CDR3 protein. This table has 10,000 to 13,000 distinct CDR3 sequences, roughly 67% appearing once. Specified treatment: approximately nine-day PBMC culture with coronavirus spike peptide pools or control peptides (ViraFEST assay). No antigens are known for them. Sample: CD4+ T cells from blood, cultured in vitro. These receptors were collected from a human donor who had recovered from COVID-19.

The genes are TRBV30 and TRBJ1-5; no firm D call. Germline assignment: CDR1 GTSNPN and CDR2 SVGIG (reference sequence). Trimming took off 3 bases at V and 3 bases at J, with 9 bases between the two ends. There are 13 residues in the CDR3. This CDR3 reads CAWRGGYNQPQHF. The CDR3 nucleotides read TGTGCCTGGAGGGGTGGGTACAATCAGCCCCAGCATTTT.

This chain's CDR3 is CASSIDGTGTGASNTEAFF. The CDR3 DNA is TGTGCCAGTAGTATAGACGGAACAGGGACAGGGGCCTCGAACACTGAAGCTTTCTTT. This rearrangement joins TRBV19 to TRBJ1-1, with 10 bases matching TRBD1. This CDR3 spans 19 amino acids. J was trimmed by 1 base and V by 0 bases; bases with no gene match: 11. Looked up from germline, CDR1 is LNHDA and CDR2 is SQIVND (reference sequence).

The rearrangement uses TRBV7-9 and TRBJ1-2; 8 nucleotides match TRBD1. V was clipped by 4 bases and J by 8 bases; unmatched bases: 9. Germline V gives CDR1 SEHNR, CDR2 FQNEAQ (reference sequence). CDR3 length: 14 amino acids. The DNA of the CDR3 is TGTGCCAGCAGCTCGAGGGCAGGGGGCGAGGGCTACACCTTC. As protein: CASSSRAGGEGYTF.

V and J are TRBV20-1 and TRBJ2-1; tentative D call: TRBD2 (6 bases). Germline assignment: CDR1 DFQATT and CDR2 SNEGSKA (reference sequence). This CDR3 contains 13 residues. Trimming removed 3 bases from V and 4 bases from J, with 10 bases in between. CDR3 coding DNA: TGCAGTGCTAGCTTAGCGGCTTACAATGAGCAGTTCTTC. Amino acids: CSASLAAYNEQFF.

The CDR3 DNA follows: TGCAGTGCTAGAGACACACGAGGGGGACCCGGGGAGCTGTTTTTT. Translation: CSARDTRGGPGELFF. This sequence joins TRBV20-1 and TRBJ2-2; TRBD1 might be the D (6 bases). Trimming removed 0 bases at V and 6 bases at J, with 14 bases between. The CDR3 covers 15 residues. Germline loops: CDR1 DFQATT, CDR2 SNEGSKA (reference sequence).

This clonotype was seen a handful of times. The gene calls are TRBV7-8 and TRBJ1-6, with D possibly matching TRBD1 (5 bases). Trimming took off 5 bases at V and 0 bases at J, with 17 bases between the two ends. The CDR3 has 18 residues. CDR1 and CDR2 (germline): SGHVS, FQNEAQ. CDR3 coding DNA: TGTGCCAGCAGCGTCAAGGGACGGGGGAGCTCCTATAATTCACCCCTCCACTTT. This gives the protein CASSVKGRGSSYNSPLHF. Variable domain in full (rest from reference TRBV7-8 and TRBJ1-6): GAGVSQSPRYKVAKRGQDVALRCDPISGHVSLFWYQQALGQGPEFLTYFQNEAQLDKSGLPSDRFFAERPEGSVSTLKIQRTQQEDSAVYLCASSVKGRGSSYNSPLHFGNGTRLTVT.

In its sample, this clonotype was seen a few times. V usage is TRBV6-2 or TRBV6-3 and J usage is TRBJ2-7; the match to TRBD2 covers 9 bases. Germline CDR1 is MNHEY and CDR2 is SVGEGT. This CDR3 comprises 14 residues. The ends lost 7 bases at V and 0 bases at J; junction bases unmatched: 4. The CDR3: CASIQAGGSYEQYF. As DNA, the CDR3 is TGTGCCAGCATCCAAGCGGGAGGCTCCTACGAGCAGTACTTC.

The rearrangement uses TRBV28 and TRBJ1-1; D call uncertain. There are 15 residues in the CDR3. CDR1 is MDHEN and CDR2 is SYDVKM in the germline V gene. The V and J ends lost 4 bases and 1 base respectively, with 13 bases between them. CDR3 in DNA: TGTGCCAGCAGTTCCATAGGAGGGTCGAACACTGAAGCTTTCTTT. It specifies CASSSIGGSNTEAFF.

The V and J genes are TRBV27 and TRBJ1-1; D gene ambiguous. The V gene's germline CDR1 is MNHEY and CDR2 SMNVEV (reference sequence). The CDR3 has 15 residues. V was pared by 3 bases and J by 5 bases, with 16 bases between. The CDR3, as DNA: TGTGCCAGCAGTTTCAGGAGGATTGGAGGAACTGAAGCTTTCTTT. Translation: CASSFRRIGGTEAFF.

The chain has TRBV2 and TRBJ1-1; 7 nucleotides line up with TRBD1. The J segment lost 2 bases and the V segment lost 8 bases, leaving 2 bases of the junction unmatched. Germline V gene lookup returns CDR1 SNHLY and CDR2 FYNNEI. The CDR3 length is 12 residues. The CDR3: CASHRGNTEAFF. The CDR3 DNA reads TGTGCCAGCCACAGGGGCAACACTGAAGCTTTCTTT. The full variable domain, with the rest looked up from reference TRBV2 and TRBJ1-1, is EPEVTQTPSHQVTQMGQEVILRCVPISNHLYFYWYRQILGQKVEFLVSFYNNEISEKSEIFDDQFSVERPDGSNFTLKIRSTKLEDSAMYFCASHRGNTEAFFGQGTRLTVV.

This chain connects TRBV7-6 to TRBJ1-1; D is uncertain. From germline, CDR1 is SGHVS and CDR2 FNYEAQ. The CDR3 consists of 14 residues. The V and J ends lost 6 bases and 3 bases respectively, with 14 bases between them. The CDR3 DNA sequence: TGTGCCAGCAGTCCCTACAGAAGATACACTGAAGCTTTCTTT. This gives the protein CASSPYRRYTEAFF.

The chain is built from TRBV24-1 and TRBJ2-7; D gene unclear. V was pared by 0 bases and J by 0 bases, with 8 bases between. The CDR3 length is 15 residues. Germline V gene sequence: CDR1 KGHDR, CDR2 SFDVKD. CDR3 in DNA: TGTGCCACCAGTGATTTGGGTGGGGACTCCTACGAGCAGTACTTC. Amino acids: CATSDLGGDSYEQYF.

V is TRBV7-3 and J is TRBJ2-3, with 11 bases matching TRBD2. Germline CDR1 SGHTA, CDR2 FQGTGA. V dropped 4 bases and J dropped 0; count of bases not matched to a gene: 6. This CDR3 comprises 17 residues. The CDR3 spells CASSWGTSGLSTDTQYF. In DNA, the CDR3 is TGTGCCAGCAGCTGGGGGACTAGCGGACTAAGCACAGATACGCAGTATTTT.

V is TRBV27 and J is TRBJ2-5; the match to TRBD1 covers 10 bases. CDR1 MNHEY and CDR2 SMNVEV come from the germline V gene (reference sequence). This CDR3 spans 17 amino acids. Trimming cost V 2 bases and J 2 bases; bases outside gene matches: 8. The DNA of the CDR3 is TGTGCCAGCAGTTTAGGGGGGACAGGGGAGGGGCAAGAGACCCAGTACTTC. It yields the protein CASSLGGTGEGQETQYF.

V gene TRBV7-3 combines with J gene TRBJ2-2, with TRBD1 matching over 11 bases. Per germline, CDR1 SGHTA and CDR2 FQGTGA. Trimming removed 1 base from V and 5 bases from J; junction bases left unmatched: 0. The CDR3 is made up of 15 amino acids. The CDR3 DNA sequence: TGTGCCAGCAGCTTAAGGGACAGGGGGACCGGGGAGCTGTTTTTT. Protein: CASSLRDRGTGELFF.

This chain joins TRBV6-1 and TRBJ1-4, with TRBD1 matching over 7 bases. After removal of 6 bases from V and 11 bases from J, the junction contained 9 bases not matched to a gene. Germline CDR1 reads MNHNS; CDR2 reads SASEGT. This CDR3 is 13 amino acids long. In DNA, the CDR3 is TGTGCCAGCAGCCCCAAGACAGGGAGTAAACTGTTTTTT. Protein sequence: CASSPKTGSKLFF.

The V gene is TRBV20-1, the J gene TRBJ2-7; TRBD2 aligns across 7 bases. Trimming took 5 bases from V and 6 from J; bases not matched to a gene: 7. Germline CDR1 and CDR2: DFQATT and SNEGSKA (reference sequence). The CDR3 extends over 12 amino acids. Here the CDR3 DNA reads TGCAGTGCTGGACTAGTTGATCGCGAGCAGTACTTC. Translated: CSAGLVDREQYF.

DNA for the CDR3: TGTGCCTGGAGTACTCCTGGGAGGGGGTATGGCTACACCTTC. As protein: CAWSTPGRGYGYTF. The V gene is TRBV30, the J gene TRBJ1-2, with D maybe TRBD1 (6 bases). This CDR3 has 14 residues. The germline gives CDR1 GTSNPN, CDR2 SVGIG (reference sequence). V lost 2 bases and J lost 5, with 15 bases in between.

The chain couples TRBV18 to TRBJ1-2; TRBD1 aligns across 8 bases. The CDR3 runs 16 residues. Germline V lookup: CDR1 KGHSH, CDR2 LQKENI. The V segment lost 3 bases and the J segment 1 base; nucleotides outside the gene matches: 7. The CDR3 nucleotides are TGTGCCAGCTCACCCGACAGGGGTCCCGTTAACTATGGCTACACCTTC. Translating gives CASSPDRGPVNYGYTF.

The chain is built from TRBV2 and TRBJ1-5; possibly TRBD1 for D (6 bases). Between the trimmed V and J ends, which lost 5 bases and 3 bases, there was a span of 17 bases. Germline-derived CDR1 and CDR2 are SNHLY and FYNNEI. The CDR3 covers 16 residues. CDR3 region: CASSWGAPWDNQPQHF. DNA of the CDR3: TGTGCCAGCAGTTGGGGGGCGCCTTGGGACAATCAGCCCCAGCATTTT.

The chain employs TRBV11-3 and TRBJ1-6; 7 bases are a match to TRBD1. This CDR3 has 13 residues. V lost 3 bases to trimming and J lost 11 bases; unmatched junction nucleotides: 4. Germline V gene sequence: CDR1 SGHNT, CDR2 YENEEA. The CDR3 DNA follows: TGTGCCAGCAGCTTCGACAGGGCGGCACCCCTCCACTTT. Translation gives CASSFDRAAPLHF. The full variable domain, rest sourced from reference TRBV11-3 and TRBJ1-6, is EAGVVQSPRYKIIEKKQPVAFWCNPISGHNTLYWYLQNLGQGPELLIRYENEEAVDDSQLPKDRFSAERLKGVDSTLKIQPAELGDSAVYLCASSFDRAAPLHFGNGTRLTVT.

The chain is built from TRBV28 and TRBJ2-7; TRBD2 is a possible D gene (6 bases). The germline V gene has CDR1 MDHEN and CDR2 SYDVKM. CDR3 size: 14 residues. With 5 bases removed from V and 0 bases from J, the gap between germline ends came to 11 bases. The CDR3, as DNA: TGTGCCAGCAGTAAGTCCGGGAGCTCCTACGAGCAGTACTTC. Translation: CASSKSGSSYEQYF.

The rearrangement uses TRBV7-3 and TRBJ2-3; the D gene is possibly TRBD2 (5 bases). The germline gives CDR1 SGHTA, CDR2 FQGTGA. Deletions cut 5 bases from V and 4 bases from J, with 16 bases between. The CDR3 totals 15 residues. The CDR3: CASSPLGSAADTQYF. The CDR3 region has the DNA TGTGCCAGCAGCCCTCTGGGATCAGCGGCAGATACGCAGTATTTT.

The chain carries TRBV10-3 and TRBJ2-1; D is possibly TRBD2 (7 bases). Trimming pared 6 bases from V and 0 bases from J, leaving 15 bases between. This CDR3 contains 16 residues. Germline loops: CDR1 ENHRY, CDR2 SYGVKD. CDR3 loop: CAIRNGGGSSYNEQFF. The CDR3 DNA is TGTGCCATCAGGAACGGGGGCGGGAGCTCCTACAATGAGCAGTTCTTC.

This chain joins TRBV24-1 and TRBJ2-5; the match to TRBD2 covers 8 bases. Germline assignment: CDR1 KGHDR and CDR2 SFDVKD. V was pared by 2 bases and J by 0 bases, with 10 bases of the junction left unmatched. The CDR3 runs 18 residues. The CDR3 here is CATSDSFTSGGYQETQYF. As DNA, the CDR3 is TGTGCCACCAGTGATTCCTTTACTAGCGGCGGGTACCAAGAGACCCAGTACTTC.

The genes are TRBV27 and TRBJ2-2; D not resolved. CDR1 MNHEY and CDR2 SMNVEV come from the germline V gene (reference sequence). The CDR3 has 13 amino acids. Trimming pared 5 bases from V and 7 bases from J, leaving 11 bases between. The CDR3 reads CASSTSWGGELFF. DNA for the CDR3: TGTGCCAGCAGTACCTCTTGGGGCGGGGAGCTGTTTTTT.

The table lists this clonotype with a few counts. J is TRBJ1-6 and V is TRBV7-2, with 8 bases that match TRBD1. The CDR3 spans 16 residues. The germline V gene encodes CDR1 SGHTA and CDR2 FQGNSA. J was trimmed by 7 bases and V by 3 bases; bases with no gene match: 8. Here the CDR3 reads CASSFSQGARNSPLHF. CDR3 coding DNA: TGTGCCAGCAGCTTTTCCCAGGGGGCAAGGAATTCACCCCTCCACTTT.

The J gene is TRBJ2-2, the V gene TRBV6-1; tentative D call: TRBD2 (5 bases). The germline V gene encodes CDR1 MNHNS and CDR2 SASEGT. Trimming stripped 2 bases from V and 4 bases from J, with 14 bases between. The CDR3 length is 16 residues. CDR3 sequence reads: CASSELIGSATGELFF. The CDR3, as DNA: TGTGCCAGCAGTGAATTGATAGGGAGCGCCACCGGGGAGCTGTTTTTT.

The rearrangement joins TRBV30 to TRBJ2-2, with 11 bases matching TRBD2. V dropped 3 bases and J dropped 6; count of bases not matched to a gene: 6. This CDR3 has 15 amino acids. Germline lookup yields CDR1 GTSNPN and CDR2 SVGIG (reference sequence). The CDR3 loop reads CAWRATSGGSGELFF. CDR3 DNA: TGTGCCTGGAGGGCCACTAGCGGGGGTTCCGGGGAGCTGTTTTTT.

This clonotype has just a few counts. The chain employs TRBV27 and TRBJ2-2, with 8 bases matching TRBD1. CDR1 is MNHEY and CDR2 is SMNVEV in the germline V gene (reference sequence). V gave up 1 base and J gave up 4 bases; unmatched junction bases: 5. CDR3 length equals 16 residues. The CDR3 protein is CASSLLDRVFTGELFF. The CDR3 DNA sequence: TGTGCCAGCAGTTTATTGGACAGGGTATTCACCGGGGAGCTGTTTTTT.

This chain connects TRBV7-9 to TRBJ1-2, with D unclear. The length of the CDR3 is 12 residues. Germline V lookup: CDR1 SEHNR, CDR2 FQNEAQ (reference sequence). Trimming took off 4 bases at V and 7 bases at J, with 10 bases between the two ends. The CDR3 loop reads CASSYATGGYTF. CDR3 nucleotides: TGTGCCAGCAGCTATGCGACTGGTGGCTACACCTTC.

The gene calls are TRBV6-2 or TRBV6-3 and TRBJ1-1, with a possible D match to TRBD1 (5 bases). The CDR3 totals 15 residues. Germline-derived CDR1 and CDR2 are MNHEY and SVGEGT. V was shortened by 2 bases and J by 5 bases, with 15 bases between the two germline ends. The CDR3 reads CASSYPARARTEAFF. DNA for the CDR3: TGTGCCAGCAGTTACCCAGCCAGGGCGCGTACTGAAGCTTTCTTT.